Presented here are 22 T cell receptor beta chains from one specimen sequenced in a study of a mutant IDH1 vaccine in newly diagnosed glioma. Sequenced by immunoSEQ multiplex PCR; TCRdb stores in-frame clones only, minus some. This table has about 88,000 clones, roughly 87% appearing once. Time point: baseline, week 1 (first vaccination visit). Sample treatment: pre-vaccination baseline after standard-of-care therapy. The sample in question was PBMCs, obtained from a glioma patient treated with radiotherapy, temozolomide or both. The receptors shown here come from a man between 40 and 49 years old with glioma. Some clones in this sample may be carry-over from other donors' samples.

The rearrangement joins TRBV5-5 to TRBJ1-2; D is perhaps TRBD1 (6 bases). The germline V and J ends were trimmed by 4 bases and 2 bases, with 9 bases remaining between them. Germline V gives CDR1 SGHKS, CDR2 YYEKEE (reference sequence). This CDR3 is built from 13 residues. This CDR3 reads CASSPDRNYGYTF. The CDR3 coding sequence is TGTGCCAGCAGCCCTGACAGGAACTATGGCTACACCTTC.

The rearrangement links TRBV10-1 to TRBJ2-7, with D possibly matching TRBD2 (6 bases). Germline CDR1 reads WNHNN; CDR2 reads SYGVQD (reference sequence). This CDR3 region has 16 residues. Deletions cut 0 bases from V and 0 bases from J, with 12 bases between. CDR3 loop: CASSESFRGSSYEQYF. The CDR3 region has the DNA TGCGCCAGCAGTGAGTCGTTCCGGGGGAGCTCCTACGAGCAGTACTTC.

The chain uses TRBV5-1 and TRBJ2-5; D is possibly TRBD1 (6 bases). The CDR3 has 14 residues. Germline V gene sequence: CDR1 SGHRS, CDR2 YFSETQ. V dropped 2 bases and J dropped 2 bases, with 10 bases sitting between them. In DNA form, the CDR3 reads TGCGCCAGCAGCTTACAGGGAAGGCAAGAGACCCAGTACTTC. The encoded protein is CASSLQGRQETQYF.

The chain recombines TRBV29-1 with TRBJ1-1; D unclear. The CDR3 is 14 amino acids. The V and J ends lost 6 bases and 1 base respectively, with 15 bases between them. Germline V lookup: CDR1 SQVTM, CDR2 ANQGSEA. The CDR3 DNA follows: TGCAGCGTACCCCGGAGGAGAGAGAACACTGAAGCTTTCTTT. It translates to CSVPRRRENTEAFF. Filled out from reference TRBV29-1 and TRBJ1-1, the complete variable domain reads SAVISQKPSRDICQRGTSLTIQCQVDSQVTMMFWYRQQPGQSLTLIATANQGSEATYESGFVIDKFPISRPNLTFSTLTVSNMSPEDSSIYLCSVPRRRENTEAFFGQGTRLTVV.

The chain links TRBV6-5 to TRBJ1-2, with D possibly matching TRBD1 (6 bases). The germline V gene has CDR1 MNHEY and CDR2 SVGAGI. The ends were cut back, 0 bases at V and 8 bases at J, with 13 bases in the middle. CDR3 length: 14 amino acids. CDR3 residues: CASSYSSRGFGYTF. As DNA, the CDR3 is TGTGCCAGCAGTTACTCTTCCAGGGGCTTCGGCTACACCTTC.

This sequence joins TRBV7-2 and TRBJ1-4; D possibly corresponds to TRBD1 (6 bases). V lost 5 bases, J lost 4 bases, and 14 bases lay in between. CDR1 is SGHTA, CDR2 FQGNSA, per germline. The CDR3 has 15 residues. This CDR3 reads CASSPRGRYNEKLFF. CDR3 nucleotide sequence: TGTGCCAGCAGCCCTCGGGGGCGGTATAATGAAAAACTGTTTTTT.

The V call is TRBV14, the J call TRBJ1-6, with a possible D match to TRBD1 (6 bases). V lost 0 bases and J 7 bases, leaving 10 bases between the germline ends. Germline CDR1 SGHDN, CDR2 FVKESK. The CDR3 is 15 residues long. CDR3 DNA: TGTGCCAGCAGCCAAGATCAGGGGCTCAATTCACCCCTCCACTTT. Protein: CASSQDQGLNSPLHF.

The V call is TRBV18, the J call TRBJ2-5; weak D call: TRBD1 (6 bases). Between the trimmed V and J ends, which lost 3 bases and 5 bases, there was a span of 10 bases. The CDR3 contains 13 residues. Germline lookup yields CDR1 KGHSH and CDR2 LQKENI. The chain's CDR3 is CASSPGTQETQYF. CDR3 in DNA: TGTGCCAGCTCACCCGGGACACAGGAGACCCAGTACTTC.

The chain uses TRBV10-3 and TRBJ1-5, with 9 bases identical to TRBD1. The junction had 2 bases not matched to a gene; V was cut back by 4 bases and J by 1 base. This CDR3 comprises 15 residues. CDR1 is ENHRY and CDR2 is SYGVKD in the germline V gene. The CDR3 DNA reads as TGTGCCATCAGTGGGGGACAGGGAAGCAATCAGCCCCAGCATTTT. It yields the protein CAISGGQGSNQPQHF.

In DNA, the CDR3 is TGTGCCAGCAGCTTCGGAACCCAGCCCCAGCATTTT. Protein product: CASSFGTQPQHF. The rearrangement links TRBV7-9 to TRBJ1-5; no definite D call. This CDR3 is built from 12 residues. CDR1 SEHNR and CDR2 FQNEAQ come from the germline V gene (reference sequence). V lost 3 bases to trimming and J lost 7 bases, with 7 bases between them.

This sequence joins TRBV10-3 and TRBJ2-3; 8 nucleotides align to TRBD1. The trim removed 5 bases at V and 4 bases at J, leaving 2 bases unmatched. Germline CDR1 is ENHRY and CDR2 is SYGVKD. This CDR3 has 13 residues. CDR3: CAISLQGADTQYF. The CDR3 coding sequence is TGTGCCATCAGTCTACAGGGGGCAGATACGCAGTATTTT.

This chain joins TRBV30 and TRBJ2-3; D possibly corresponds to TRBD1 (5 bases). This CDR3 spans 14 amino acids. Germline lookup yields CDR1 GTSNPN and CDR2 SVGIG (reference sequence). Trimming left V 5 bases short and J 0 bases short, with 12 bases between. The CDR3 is CAWSRAKSTDTQYF. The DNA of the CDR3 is TGTGCCTGGTCCAGGGCGAAGAGCACAGATACGCAGTATTTT.

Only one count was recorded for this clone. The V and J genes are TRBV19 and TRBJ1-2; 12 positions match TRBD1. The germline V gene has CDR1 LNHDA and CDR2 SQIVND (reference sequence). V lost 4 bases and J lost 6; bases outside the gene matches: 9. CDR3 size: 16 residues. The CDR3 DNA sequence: TGTGCCAGTAGTAGTTCCGGGACAGGGGGCGCCGATGGCTACACCTTC. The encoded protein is CASSSSGTGGADGYTF.

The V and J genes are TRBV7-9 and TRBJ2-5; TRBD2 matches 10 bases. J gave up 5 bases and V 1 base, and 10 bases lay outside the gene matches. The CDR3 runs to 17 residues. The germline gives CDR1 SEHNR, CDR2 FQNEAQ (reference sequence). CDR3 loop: CASSLDGAGGLRETQYF. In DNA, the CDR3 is TGTGCCAGCAGCTTAGACGGAGCGGGGGGGCTTCGGGAGACCCAGTACTTC.

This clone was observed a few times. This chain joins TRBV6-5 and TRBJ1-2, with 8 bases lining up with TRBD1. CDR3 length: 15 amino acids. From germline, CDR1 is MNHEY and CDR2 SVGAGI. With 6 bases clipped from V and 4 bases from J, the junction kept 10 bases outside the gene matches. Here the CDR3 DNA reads TGTGCCAGCAGACCGAGACAGGGGTTATTCTATGGCTACACCTTC. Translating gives CASRPRQGLFYGYTF.

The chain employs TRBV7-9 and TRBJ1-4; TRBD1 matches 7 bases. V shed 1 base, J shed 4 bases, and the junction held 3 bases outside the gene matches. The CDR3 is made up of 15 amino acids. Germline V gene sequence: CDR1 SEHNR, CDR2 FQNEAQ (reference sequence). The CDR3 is CASSLETGRNEKLFF. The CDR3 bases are TGTGCCAGCAGCTTAGAGACAGGGCGTAATGAAAAACTGTTTTTT.

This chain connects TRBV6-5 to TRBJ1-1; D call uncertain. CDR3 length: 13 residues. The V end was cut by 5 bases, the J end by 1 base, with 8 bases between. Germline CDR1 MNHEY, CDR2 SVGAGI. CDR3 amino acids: CASSRRWNTEAFF. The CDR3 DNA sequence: TGTGCCAGCAGTAGACGGTGGAACACTGAAGCTTTCTTT.

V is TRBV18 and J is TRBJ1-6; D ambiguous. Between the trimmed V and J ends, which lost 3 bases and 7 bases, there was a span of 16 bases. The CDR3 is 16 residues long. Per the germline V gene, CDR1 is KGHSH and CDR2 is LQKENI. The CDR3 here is CASSPEADQRNSPLHF. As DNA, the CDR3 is TGTGCCAGCTCACCGGAGGCGGATCAGAGAAATTCACCCCTCCACTTT.

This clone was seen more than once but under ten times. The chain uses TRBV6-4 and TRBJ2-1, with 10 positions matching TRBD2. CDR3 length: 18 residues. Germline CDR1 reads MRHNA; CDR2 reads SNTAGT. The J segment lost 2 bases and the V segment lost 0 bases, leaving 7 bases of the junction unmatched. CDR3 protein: CASSDSASGGAAYNEQFF. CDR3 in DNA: TGTGCCAGCAGTGACTCAGCGAGCGGGGGGGCCGCCTACAATGAGCAGTTCTTC.

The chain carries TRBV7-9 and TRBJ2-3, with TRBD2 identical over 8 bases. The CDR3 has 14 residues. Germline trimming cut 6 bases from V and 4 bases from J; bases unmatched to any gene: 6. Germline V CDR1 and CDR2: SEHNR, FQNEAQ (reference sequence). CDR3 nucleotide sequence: TGTGCCAGCAGGACCGGGGGGGGACCAGATACGCAGTATTTT. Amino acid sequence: CASRTGGGPDTQYF.

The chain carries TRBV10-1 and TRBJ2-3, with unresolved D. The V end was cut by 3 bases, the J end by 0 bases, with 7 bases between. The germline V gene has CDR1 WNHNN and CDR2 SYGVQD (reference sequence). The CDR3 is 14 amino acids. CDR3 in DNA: TGCGCCAGCAGTGATGGTCCTAGCACAGATACGCAGTATTTT. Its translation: CASSDGPSTDTQYF.

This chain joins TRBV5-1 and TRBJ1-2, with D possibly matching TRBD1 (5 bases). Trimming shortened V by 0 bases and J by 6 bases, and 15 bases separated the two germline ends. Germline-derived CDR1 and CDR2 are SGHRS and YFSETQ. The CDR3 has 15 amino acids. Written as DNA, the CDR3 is TGCGCCAGCAGCTTGGCTCTCAGGGTGGCTGATGGCTACACCTTC. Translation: CASSLALRVADGYTF.